Following are 9 T cell receptor beta chains from one sample sequenced in a study of blood T cell repertoires in COVID-19. Profiled with immunoSEQ multiplex PCR; TCRdb holds only in-frame clones, not every one. Of roughly 500,000 clones detected, approximately 92% appear once; the ten largest clones hold about 1%. The sequenced sample consisted of peripheral blood. The source of these receptors is a man aged 18 to 30 with COVID-19, enrolled during active disease.

This CDR3 is CASSQKRDRGFYSNQPQHF. Here the CDR3 DNA reads TGTGCCAGCAGCCAAAAGCGGGACAGGGGATTTTATAGCAATCAGCCCCAGCATTTT. This chain joins TRBV14 and TRBJ1-5; 10 positions match TRBD1. The CDR3 is 19 amino acids. Germline lookup yields CDR1 SGHDN and CDR2 FVKESK. V shed 2 bases, J shed 0 bases, and the junction held 10 bases outside the gene matches. Combining the CDR3 with reference TRBV14 and TRBJ1-5 gives the whole variable domain EAGVTQFPSHSVIEKGQTVTLRCDPISGHDNLYWYRRVMGKEIKFLLHFVKESKQDESGMPNNRFLAERTGGTYSTLKVQPAELEDSGVYFCASSQKRDRGFYSNQPQHFGDGTRLSIL.

The V and J genes are TRBV10-3 and TRBJ2-1, with TRBD2 identical over 7 bases. Germline CDR1 ENHRY, CDR2 SYGVKD. With V trimmed by 8 bases and J by 6 bases, 13 bases remained unmatched. CDR3 length equals 15 residues. CDR3 region: CAIQGSSGKRNEQFF. In DNA form, the CDR3 reads TGTGCCATCCAGGGTTCTAGCGGAAAACGCAATGAGCAGTTCTTC.

The chain couples TRBV5-5 to TRBJ2-7, with TRBD2 matching 13 bases. V trimming: 4 bases; J trimming: 4 bases; junction bases outside the gene matches: 11. CDR1 SGHKS and CDR2 YYEKEE come from the germline V gene (reference sequence). The CDR3 contains 17 residues. DNA of the CDR3: TGTGCCAGCAGCGCGCCGGGACTAGCGGGAAGAGCGTACGAGCAGTACTTC. It is translated as CASSAPGLAGRAYEQYF.

This chain connects TRBV25-1 to TRBJ1-6; D is undetermined. This CDR3 is built from 14 residues. V was shortened by 3 bases and J by 10 bases, with 13 bases between the two germline ends. Germline assignment: CDR1 MGHDK and CDR2 SYGVNS. CDR3 nucleotide sequence: TGTGCCAGCAGTGATGTGCCAGGAGGGTCACCCCTCCACTTT. Translated: CASSDVPGGSPLHF.

The gene calls are TRBV4-1 and TRBJ2-1; 8 bases map to TRBD1. This CDR3 is built from 13 residues. Germline V CDR1 and CDR2: MGHRA, YSYEKL. Germline trimming cut 8 bases from V and 4 bases from J; bases unmatched to any gene: 4. The CDR3 here is CASGNRGYNEQFF. Written as DNA, the CDR3 is TGCGCCAGCGGGAACAGGGGGTACAATGAGCAGTTCTTC.

This chain uses TRBV5-1 with TRBJ2-1; 10 bases match TRBD2. Trimming removed 0 bases from V and 4 bases from J; junction bases left unmatched: 4. The germline V gene has CDR1 SGHRS and CDR2 YFSETQ. The CDR3 loop spans 16 amino acids. This CDR3 is CASSLVPSGGYNEQFF. In DNA form, the CDR3 reads TGCGCCAGCAGCTTGGTTCCTAGCGGGGGATACAATGAGCAGTTCTTC.

This chain joins TRBV7-9 and TRBJ2-7; no definite D call. CDR1 SEHNR and CDR2 FQNEAQ come from the germline V gene (reference sequence). The V end was cut by 5 bases, the J end by 2 bases, with 16 bases between. The CDR3 spans 15 residues. The CDR3 nucleotides read TGTGCCAGCAGCCCGAGATCCCTCTCGCCCTACGAGCAGTACTTC. The encoded protein is CASSPRSLSPYEQYF.

The chain employs TRBV25-1 and TRBJ1-1; TRBD1 is a possible D gene (5 bases). V was cut by 6 bases and J by 8 bases, with 16 bases left in between. CDR1 MGHDK and CDR2 SYGVNS come from the germline V gene. The CDR3 totals 13 residues. CDR3 sequence (DNA): TGTGCCAGCAGAGATCTTTTGACAGTCGAAGCTTTCTTT. Translation gives CASRDLLTVEAFF.

This rearrangement joins TRBV3-1 (or the pseudogene TRBV3-2) to TRBJ1-5; D is unresolved. Germline CDR1 reads LGHDT; CDR2 reads YNNKEL (reference sequence). The CDR3 runs to 14 residues. V shed 1 base and J shed 7 bases, with 11 bases lying between them. In DNA form, the CDR3 reads TGTGCCAGCAGCCAAGGAGCGGGCGGCCAGCCCCAGCATTTT. Translated: CASSQGAGGQPQHF.